This is a list of T cell receptor beta chains from one sample in a study of T-cell memory formation after mild COVID-19. MiXCR, applied by TCRdb to the 5' RACE reads, yields one record per CDR3 protein. The table records a few hundred thousand distinct CDR3 sequences, about 20% of them present only once. Sequencing used PBMCs or a T cell subset sorted from them (not recorded which). These receptors all stem from an adult woman who had mild COVID-19 (a few samples of this study predate the infection). Cell type and time point are not known. CDR3s include the opening cysteine and the closing phenylalanine or tryptophan. The D gene is left open where the match is weak. Clone size is not always given. Where it is, it says once, few, many or a class for expanded clones.

size: NA; J: TRBJ1-1; D: NA; V: TRBV29-1; length: 13; CDR3: CSVEKGGVTEAFF; DNA: TGCAGCGTTGAAAAAGGGGGGGTCACTGAAGCTTTCTTT
size: few; J: TRBJ2-3; D: NA; V: TRBV23-1; length: 13; CDR3: CASSQSSTDTQYF; DNA: TGCGCCAGCAGTCAGTCCAGCACAGATACGCAGTATTTT
size: few; J: TRBJ1-1; D: NA; V: TRBV29-1; length: 10; CDR3: CSVELGRGFF; DNA: TGCAGCGTTGAACTGGGAAGAGGTTTCTTT
size: NA; J: TRBJ2-5; D: TRBD2; V: TRBV30; length: 15; CDR3: CAWSEGGGRKETQYF; DNA: TGTGCCTGGAGTGAGGGCGGGGGGCGTAAAGAGACCCAGTACTTC
size: few; J: TRBJ1-2; D: NA; V: TRBV6-6; length: 14; CDR3: CASRDSPGIYGYTF; DNA: TGTGCCAGCAGGGATTCGCCGGGGATCTATGGCTACACCTTC
size: few; J: TRBJ2-1; D: NA; V: TRBV21-1; length: 18; CDR3: CASSLVLGVIHFYNEQFF; DNA: TGTGCCAGCAGCCTAGTCCTGGGGGTTATACATTTCTACAATGAGCAGTTCTTC
size: NA; J: TRBJ2-1; D: NA; V: TRBV9; length: 13; CDR3: CASSVDVAHEQFF; DNA: TGTGCCAGCAGCGTAGACGTAGCCCATGAGCAGTTCTTC
size: few; J: TRBJ1-1; D: NA; V: TRBV20-1; length: 13; CDR3: CSANPHPNTEAFF; DNA: TGCAGTGCTAATCCCCACCCGAACACTGAAGCTTTCTTT
size: few; J: TRBJ2-7; D: TRBD1; V: TRBV12-3/TRBV12-4; length: 15; CDR3: CASSYSGTGLSEQYF; DNA: TGTGCCAGCAGTTACTCCGGGACAGGGCTTTCCGAGCAGTACTTC
size: NA; J: TRBJ2-1; D: TRBD1; V: TRBV5-1; length: 14; CDR3: CASSKGQGGNEQFF; DNA: TGCGCCAGCAGCAAGGGACAGGGGGGCAATGAGCAGTTCTTC
size: few; J: TRBJ2-1; D: NA; V: TRBV4-3; length: 13; CDR3: CASSQDPSGEQFF; DNA: TGCGCCAGCAGCCAAGATCCGTCTGGGGAGCAGTTCTTC
size: few; J: TRBJ2-3; D: NA; V: TRBV5-1; length: 15; CDR3: CASSLASGGLDTQYF; DNA: TGCGCCAGCAGCTTGGCGTCCGGGGGACTAGATACGCAGTATTTT
size: few; J: TRBJ1-2; D: TRBD1; V: TRBV24-1; length: 15; CDR3: CATSDPLGTDYGYTF; DNA: TGTGCCACCAGTGACCCCCTGGGGACAGACTATGGCTACACCTTC
size: NA; J: TRBJ2-3; D: TRBD2; V: TRBV29-1; length: 16; CDR3: CSVAEAGELEVDTQYF; DNA: TGCAGCGTCGCTGAAGCGGGAGAATTGGAGGTAGATACGCAGTATTTT
size: few; J: TRBJ2-3; D: TRBD1; V: TRBV20-1; length: 13; CDR3: CSAFRQGTDTQYF; DNA: TGCAGTGCTTTCAGACAGGGGACAGATACGCAGTATTTT
size: few; J: TRBJ2-2; D: NA; V: TRBV5-1; length: 16; CDR3: CASSPRVGLANGELFF; DNA: TGCGCCAGCAGCCCAAGGGTTGGGCTAGCGAACGGGGAGCTGTTTTTT
size: NA; J: TRBJ2-1; D: TRBD1; V: TRBV12-3/TRBV12-4; length: 15; CDR3: CASRHGGTGSGEQFF; DNA: TGTGCCAGCAGACACGGAGGGACAGGGTCCGGTGAGCAGTTCTTC
size: few; J: TRBJ2-2; D: TRBD1; V: TRBV5-1; length: 17; CDR3: CASSLVVQGSTTGELFF; DNA: TGCGCCAGCAGCTTGGTCGTACAGGGGAGTACCACCGGGGAGCTGTTTTTT
size: NA; J: TRBJ2-7; D: NA; V: TRBV11-2; length: 13; CDR3: CASRTGGAYEQYF; DNA: TGTGCCAGCAGGACAGGCGGGGCCTACGAGCAGTACTTC
size: few; J: TRBJ1-2; D: TRBD1; V: TRBV20-1; length: 15; CDR3: CSASDLGQENYGYTF; DNA: TGCAGTGCTAGTGACCTAGGACAGGAAAACTATGGCTACACCTTC
size: NA; J: TRBJ2-1; D: NA; V: TRBV7-9; length: 16; CDR3: CASSPPTAGGGNEQFF; DNA: TGTGCCAGCAGCCCTCCGACAGCAGGTGGTGGGAATGAGCAGTTCTTC
size: few; J: TRBJ1-1; D: TRBD1; V: TRBV19; length: 13; CDR3: CASGQDRGTEAFF; DNA: TGTGCCAGTGGGCAGGACAGGGGCACTGAAGCTTTCTTT
size: few; J: TRBJ2-1; D: TRBD2; V: TRBV24-1; length: 16; CDR3: CATSDLAGVGYNEQFF; DNA: TGTGCCACCAGTGATTTGGCGGGGGTGGGCTACAATGAGCAGTTCTTC
size: NA; J: TRBJ1-1; D: NA; V: TRBV6-5; length: 14; CDR3: CASSYREGRTEAFF; DNA: TGTGCCAGCAGTTACCGGGAGGGAAGGACTGAAGCTTTCTTT
size: NA; J: TRBJ2-3; D: NA; V: TRBV7-2; length: 12; CDR3: CASRTDEDTQYF; DNA: TGTGCCAGCAGAACCGATGAGGATACGCAGTATTTT
size: few; J: TRBJ2-1; D: NA; V: TRBV7-9; length: 16; CDR3: CASSFLTSSGAWEQFF; DNA: TGTGCCAGCAGCTTCCTTACTAGCTCGGGGGCTTGGGAGCAGTTCTTC
size: NA; J: TRBJ1-1; D: NA; V: TRBV20-1; length: 11; CDR3: CSAIATYEAFF; DNA: TGCAGTGCTATCGCCACATACGAGGCTTTCTTT
size: few; J: TRBJ2-1; D: NA; V: TRBV14; length: 13; CDR3: CASSPTYSNEQFF; DNA: TGTGCCAGCAGCCCTACGTACAGCAATGAGCAGTTCTTC
size: NA; J: TRBJ1-4; D: NA; V: TRBV20-1; length: 14; CDR3: CSAPWTANNEKLFF; DNA: TGCAGTGCTCCCTGGACAGCAAATAATGAAAAACTGTTTTTT
size: NA; J: TRBJ2-7; D: TRBD1; V: TRBV12-3/TRBV12-4; length: 14; CDR3: CASSWTGALHEQYF; DNA: TGTGCCAGCAGTTGGACAGGGGCTTTACACGAGCAGTACTTC
size: NA; J: TRBJ1-6; D: NA; V: TRBV5-1; length: 16; CDR3: CASSPTGGSYNSPLHF; DNA: TGCGCCAGCAGCCCGACCGGGGGCTCCTATAATTCACCCCTCCACTTT
size: once; J: TRBJ2-1; D: NA; V: TRBV12-3/TRBV12-4; length: 14; CDR3: CASSPSYVGDEQFF; DNA: TGTGCCAGCAGTCCCAGCTACGTTGGGGATGAGCAGTTCTTC
size: NA; J: TRBJ2-3; D: NA; V: TRBV11-3; length: 17; CDR3: CASSKSTTGIGTDTQYF; DNA: TGTGCCAGCAGCAAATCTACTACCGGGATCGGCACAGATACGCAGTATTTT
size: few; J: TRBJ2-2; D: NA; V: TRBV5-1; length: 15; CDR3: CASNSRGARTGELFF; DNA: TGCGCCAGCAACTCGCGAGGGGCGAGGACCGGGGAGCTGTTTTTT
size: NA; J: TRBJ2-3; D: TRBD2; V: TRBV24-1; length: 16; CDR3: CATSDLKREAGDTQYF; DNA: TGTGCCACCAGTGATTTAAAGCGGGAGGCGGGAGATACGCAGTATTTT
size: NA; J: TRBJ2-1; D: TRBD2; V: TRBV7-7; length: 15; CDR3: CASSQQAGTYNEQFF; DNA: TGTGCTAGCAGCCAACAAGCGGGGACCTACAATGAGCAGTTCTTC
size: NA; J: TRBJ1-2; D: NA; V: TRBV21-1; length: 17; CDR3: CASAGPRTHLPNYGYTF; DNA: TGTGCCAGCGCAGGGCCTAGGACACACCTCCCTAACTATGGCTACACCTTC
size: few; J: TRBJ2-7; D: TRBD1; V: TRBV5-1; length: 14; CDR3: CASSATTGADEQYF; DNA: TGCGCCAGCAGCGCCACGACAGGGGCTGACGAGCAGTACTTC
size: few; J: TRBJ2-1; D: TRBD2; V: TRBV6-2/TRBV6-3; length: 18; CDR3: CASSYSPVAGPTYNEQFF; DNA: TGTGCCAGCAGTTACTCCCCCGTAGCGGGCCCAACCTACAATGAGCAGTTCTTC
size: NA; J: TRBJ2-1; D: NA; V: TRBV29-1; length: 13; CDR3: CSVARDGGNEQFF; DNA: TGCAGCGTTGCCCGGGACGGGGGCAATGAGCAGTTCTTC
size: once; J: TRBJ1-5; D: TRBD1; V: TRBV7-9; length: 13; CDR3: CASSSLSRGQWHF; DNA: TGTGCCAGCAGCTCCCTCTCTAGGGGGCAATGGCATTTT
size: NA; J: TRBJ2-5; D: NA; V: TRBV7-3; length: 13; CDR3: CASSFDVQETQYF; DNA: TGTGCCAGCAGCTTCGATGTACAAGAGACCCAGTACTTC
size: few; J: TRBJ1-2; D: NA; V: TRBV12-3/TRBV12-4; length: 14; CDR3: CASSLSYLNYGYTF; DNA: TGTGCCAGCAGTTTAAGTTACCTTAACTATGGCTACACCTTC